The rows below give T cell receptor beta chains drawn from one sample of a study of blood T cell repertoires in COVID-19. Repertoires were generated with immunoSEQ multiplex PCR, while TCRdb's copy carries only in-frame clones and drops some. The sample records fewer than 350,000 clones, approximately 88% being singletons. Sequenced input: peripheral blood. Source of these receptors: a woman aged 25 to 39 with COVID-19, enrolled during active disease. CDR3s leave out the opening cysteine and the closing phenylalanine or tryptophan. A D gene is named only where the DNA matches it firmly.

d_gene: NA; j_gene: TRBJ2-2; v_gene: TRBV9; CDR3aa: ASSSRRGSATGELF
d_gene: TRBD1; j_gene: TRBJ2-1; v_gene: TRBV4-2; CDR3aa: ASSTGDEQF
d_gene: NA; j_gene: TRBJ1-1; v_gene: TRBV18; CDR3aa: ASSPPGQARAEAF
d_gene: TRBD1; j_gene: TRBJ1-5; v_gene: TRBV5-6; CDR3aa: ASSQWGRDSGYQPQH
d_gene: NA; j_gene: TRBJ2-6; v_gene: TRBV7-8; CDR3aa: ASSFVKQASSGANVLT
d_gene: TRBD1; j_gene: TRBJ1-6; v_gene: TRBV5-4; CDR3aa: ASSRDRVDSPLH
d_gene: NA; j_gene: TRBJ1-2; v_gene: TRBV7-9; CDR3aa: ASSLDVTRGGYT
d_gene: TRBD1; j_gene: TRBJ2-1; v_gene: TRBV7-9; CDR3aa: ASSLGDRGYGNEQF
d_gene: TRBD2; j_gene: TRBJ2-1; v_gene: TRBV7-9; CDR3aa: ASSLAHAGGQF
d_gene: TRBD1; j_gene: TRBJ1-5; v_gene: TRBV7-6; CDR3aa: ASSPWTGADQPQH
d_gene: TRBD1; j_gene: TRBJ1-2; v_gene: TRBV3-1/TRBV3-2; CDR3aa: ASSYGTAYGYT
d_gene: TRBD1; j_gene: TRBJ1-1; v_gene: TRBV5-4; CDR3aa: ASSYGQGRDEAF
d_gene: TRBD1; j_gene: TRBJ1-2; v_gene: TRBV19; CDR3aa: ASSIWTGTPYGYT
d_gene: TRBD1; j_gene: TRBJ1-2; v_gene: TRBV7-9; CDR3aa: ASSPHTGGADGYT
d_gene: NA; j_gene: TRBJ2-5; v_gene: TRBV24-1; CDR3aa: AMSARVRETQY
d_gene: NA; j_gene: TRBJ2-1; v_gene: TRBV11-2; CDR3aa: ASSSIPGLPNEQF
d_gene: NA; j_gene: TRBJ1-1; v_gene: TRBV12-3/TRBV12-4; CDR3aa: ASSHTGLEAF
d_gene: NA; j_gene: TRBJ1-5; v_gene: TRBV30; CDR3aa: AWSVKGYQPQH
d_gene: TRBD1; j_gene: TRBJ2-1; v_gene: TRBV4-2; CDR3aa: ASSQEGQGNYNEQF
d_gene: NA; j_gene: TRBJ1-5; v_gene: TRBV28; CDR3aa: ASIPGTYNQPQH
d_gene: TRBD1; j_gene: TRBJ1-2; v_gene: TRBV5-5; CDR3aa: ASVEGQGAGSNYGYT
d_gene: NA; j_gene: TRBJ1-4; v_gene: TRBV5-1; CDR3aa: ASSLGWGLNEKLF
d_gene: TRBD1; j_gene: TRBJ2-5; v_gene: TRBV30; CDR3aa: ACLGTAQETQY
d_gene: NA; j_gene: TRBJ1-2; v_gene: TRBV18; CDR3aa: ASSQYSESYGYT
d_gene: NA; j_gene: TRBJ1-1; v_gene: TRBV25-1; CDR3aa: ASSEVGYSEAF
d_gene: NA; j_gene: TRBJ1-1; v_gene: TRBV11-2; CDR3aa: ASITGRGAMNTEAF
d_gene: NA; j_gene: TRBJ1-2; v_gene: TRBV28; CDR3aa: ASSEGSSMGGYT
d_gene: TRBD1; j_gene: TRBJ1-5; v_gene: TRBV10-3; CDR3aa: AIRQDRGNQPQH
d_gene: TRBD1; j_gene: TRBJ1-6; v_gene: TRBV5-4; CDR3aa: ASSWTGRSYNSPLH
d_gene: TRBD2; j_gene: TRBJ2-1; v_gene: TRBV6-6; CDR3aa: ASSYPTSGGNNEQF
d_gene: NA; j_gene: TRBJ1-5; v_gene: TRBV21-1; CDR3aa: ASSKGTGSNQPQH
d_gene: TRBD1; j_gene: TRBJ1-2; v_gene: TRBV12-5; CDR3aa: ASGLGPGGQRGGYT
d_gene: TRBD1; j_gene: TRBJ1-4; v_gene: TRBV20-1; CDR3aa: SASSGGNEKLF
d_gene: NA; j_gene: TRBJ1-1; v_gene: TRBV7-8; CDR3aa: ASSLGTLNTEAF
d_gene: TRBD1; j_gene: TRBJ1-2; v_gene: TRBV29-1; CDR3aa: SVDQGAHGYT
d_gene: TRBD2; j_gene: TRBJ2-2; v_gene: TRBV4-1; CDR3aa: ASSQTTGGLAGELF
d_gene: NA; j_gene: TRBJ2-1; v_gene: TRBV7-3; CDR3aa: ASSLEGQYNEQF
d_gene: NA; j_gene: TRBJ2-3; v_gene: TRBV9; CDR3aa: ASSVVGGHDTQY
d_gene: TRBD1; j_gene: TRBJ2-5; v_gene: TRBV2; CDR3aa: ASSPDRGRKTQY
d_gene: NA; j_gene: TRBJ2-2; v_gene: TRBV5-1; CDR3aa: ASSLRGNTGELF
d_gene: NA; j_gene: TRBJ1-1; v_gene: TRBV5-1; CDR3aa: ASSLVPNTEAF
d_gene: TRBD1; j_gene: TRBJ2-5; v_gene: TRBV24-1; CDR3aa: ATSDRGRETQY
d_gene: TRBD1; j_gene: TRBJ2-2; v_gene: TRBV18; CDR3aa: ASSPGQGIANTGELF
d_gene: NA; j_gene: TRBJ1-2; v_gene: TRBV5-4; CDR3aa: ASRPDSNYGYT
d_gene: TRBD1; j_gene: TRBJ1-4; v_gene: TRBV5-5; CDR3aa: ASSSYNLDTGGKLF
d_gene: TRBD1; j_gene: TRBJ2-2; v_gene: TRBV19; CDR3aa: ASWDRGFRSASRGELF
d_gene: TRBD1; j_gene: TRBJ2-3; v_gene: TRBV19; CDR3aa: ASSRTGATDTQY
d_gene: NA; j_gene: TRBJ2-3; v_gene: TRBV5-1; CDR3aa: ASRYRPRGTDTQY
d_gene: NA; j_gene: TRBJ1-6; v_gene: TRBV28; CDR3aa: ASTPGTSPLH
d_gene: TRBD1; j_gene: TRBJ1-1; v_gene: TRBV6-2/TRBV6-3; CDR3aa: ASSLLSGTALYTEAF
d_gene: NA; j_gene: TRBJ1-1; v_gene: TRBV7-2; CDR3aa: ASSFVSRDTEAF
d_gene: NA; j_gene: TRBJ2-3; v_gene: TRBV7-9; CDR3aa: ASRTGTGFDTQY
d_gene: TRBD1; j_gene: TRBJ1-5; v_gene: TRBV28; CDR3aa: ASSSPSGTGGRQPQH
d_gene: TRBD1; j_gene: TRBJ1-1; v_gene: TRBV6-5; CDR3aa: ASSPLDRDTEAF
d_gene: NA; j_gene: TRBJ2-3; v_gene: TRBV2; CDR3aa: ASIKTPPGTSTDTQY